Here is one T cell receptor beta chain with its context. What it recognizes is unknown. The data stem from a study of OX40 agonist ivuxolimab in advanced cancers. Study at large: Patients receiving dose escalation had hepatocellular carcinoma, melanoma, renal cell or head and neck cancer. Points from the study as a whole: At 0.1-3.0 mg/kg, partial responders had clonal expansion among the lowest observed. No antigen was identified for the clonally expanded peripheral T cells.

Systemic immunosuppression or a history of autoimmune disease excluded patients. The V and J ends lost 5 bases and 5 bases respectively, with 22 bases between them. The CDR3 has 18 residues. The germline gives CDR1 SGHTA, CDR2 FQGNSA. The assay was immunoSEQ multiplex PCR, and TCRdb's table has in-frame clones only and misses some. The table includes 40,000 to 60,000 clones, less than 85% detected once. The chain combines TRBV7-2 with TRBJ2-6; D remains ambiguous. This TCR came from an adult with an advanced solid tumor such as melanoma, head and neck, liver or kidney cancer. The sample in question was CD4+ or CD8+ T cells sorted from blood, obtained in a trial of the OX40 agonist ivuxolimab. The CDR3 DNA reads as TGTGCCAGCAGCCGGATCAGGAGACGACAAAGTCGGGCCAACGTCCTGACTTTC. Its translation: CASSRIRRRQSRANVLTF.